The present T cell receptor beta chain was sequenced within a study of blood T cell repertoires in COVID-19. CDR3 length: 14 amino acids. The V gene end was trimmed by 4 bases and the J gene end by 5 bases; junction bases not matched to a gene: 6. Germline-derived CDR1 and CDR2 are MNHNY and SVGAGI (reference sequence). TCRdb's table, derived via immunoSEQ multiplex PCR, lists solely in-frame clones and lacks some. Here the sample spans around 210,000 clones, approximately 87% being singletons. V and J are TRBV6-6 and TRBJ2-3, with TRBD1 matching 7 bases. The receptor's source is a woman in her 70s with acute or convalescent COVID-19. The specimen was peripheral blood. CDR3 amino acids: CASSSARTGDTQYF. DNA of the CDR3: TGTGCCAGCAGTTCGGCTAGGACAGGAGATACGCAGTATTTT.